A selection of T cell receptor beta chains follows, all from one sample in a study of human T cells and chemical hapten exposure. TCRdb re-derived calls from the RACE reads in MiXCR, one entry per CDR3 protein. The data show approximately 350,000 distinct CDR3 sequences, with more than 5% seen just once and about 5.6% held by the top ten. Sequencing used whole blood, obtained in connection with sensitization to the hapten diphenylcyclopropenone (DPC). All receptors derive from a woman aged 18-29 years with alopecia areata. Some clones in this sample may be carry-over from other donors' samples. Each CDR3 is given with its conserved first and last residue. The D gene is left open where the match is weak. Size is stated for part of the rows, as once, few or many counts, or as a class when the clone is expanded.

D	size	V	J	DNA	CDR3
-	many	TRBV27	TRBJ2-3	TGTGCCAGCAGTTTATCGAAGGGCAGGGTTAGCACAGATACGCAGTATTTT	CASSLSKGRVSTDTQYF
TRBD2	few	TRBV25-1	TRBJ2-7	TGTGCCAGCAGCCCTTCACTAGCGGAATCCTACGAGCAGTACTTC	CASSPSLAESYEQYF
TRBD2	few	TRBV12-3/TRBV12-4	TRBJ2-1	TGTGCCAGCAGCCATGGGACTAGCGGTGAGCAGTTCTTC	CASSHGTSGEQFF
-	many	TRBV27	TRBJ1-6	TGTGCCAGCAGTTTATGGCAGGGAGATAATTCACCCCTCCACTTT	CASSLWQGDNSPLHF
-	many	TRBV7-2	TRBJ1-1	TGTGCCAGCAGCAAGGGACACTCGAACACTGAAGCTTTCTTT	CASSKGHSNTEAFF
-	-	TRBV6-2/TRBV6-3	TRBJ2-1	TGTGCCAGCAGTGGTGGGACGGGGTCACTAAGCTCCTACAATGAGCAGTTCTTC	CASSGGTGSLSSYNEQFF
TRBD1	few	TRBV29-1	TRBJ2-7	TGCAGCGTGGGGGGACAGGGACTCTCCTACGAGCAGTACTTC	CSVGGQGLSYEQYF
-	many	TRBV29-1	TRBJ1-5	TGCAGCGTCGTGGACGGGGGATCACAGCCCCAGCATTTT	CSVVDGGSQPQHF
-	-	TRBV25-1	TRBJ2-6	TGTGCCAGCAGACCACCTACCCCAGGGGCCGCTGGGGCCAACGTCCTGACTTTC	CASRPPTPGAAGANVLTF
TRBD1	few	TRBV6-2/TRBV6-3	TRBJ2-1	TGTGCCAGCAGTCTCGTACAGGGGGCTTACAATGAGCAGTTCTTC	CASSLVQGAYNEQFF
-	few	TRBV9	TRBJ1-1	TGTGCCAGCAGCGTAGAGAGGTATGGGGAACAGGGCAGTACTGAAGCTTTCTTT	CASSVERYGEQGSTEAFF